This T cell receptor beta chain comes out of a study of blood T cell repertoires in COVID-19. Study-level background: The United States, Italy and Spain were the sources of the acute and convalescent COVID-19 samples.

Trimming removed 2 bases from V and 3 bases from J; junction bases left unmatched: 1. Germline V CDR1 and CDR2: MNHEY, SVGEGT. The CDR3 consists of 15 residues. Authors' analysis steps: Amplification with reference gene primers provided the estimates of nucleated cell counts. Libraries were prepared by immunoSEQ multiplex PCR; TCRdb keeps only in-frame clonotypes and omits some of them. V, J and clone size derive from that table, while D and trimming were established from the DNA sequence. In the table there are some 150,000 clones, around 86% of which are singletons. The chain joins TRBV6-2 or TRBV6-3 to TRBJ2-7, with 13 nucleotides matching TRBD2. The TCR originated in a man between 65 and 85 years old with acute or convalescent COVID-19. The specimen sequenced was peripheral blood. The CDR3 loop is CASSYGTSGVYEQYF. The DNA for the CDR3 is TGTGCCAGCAGTTACGGGACTAGCGGGGTCTACGAGCAGTACTTC.